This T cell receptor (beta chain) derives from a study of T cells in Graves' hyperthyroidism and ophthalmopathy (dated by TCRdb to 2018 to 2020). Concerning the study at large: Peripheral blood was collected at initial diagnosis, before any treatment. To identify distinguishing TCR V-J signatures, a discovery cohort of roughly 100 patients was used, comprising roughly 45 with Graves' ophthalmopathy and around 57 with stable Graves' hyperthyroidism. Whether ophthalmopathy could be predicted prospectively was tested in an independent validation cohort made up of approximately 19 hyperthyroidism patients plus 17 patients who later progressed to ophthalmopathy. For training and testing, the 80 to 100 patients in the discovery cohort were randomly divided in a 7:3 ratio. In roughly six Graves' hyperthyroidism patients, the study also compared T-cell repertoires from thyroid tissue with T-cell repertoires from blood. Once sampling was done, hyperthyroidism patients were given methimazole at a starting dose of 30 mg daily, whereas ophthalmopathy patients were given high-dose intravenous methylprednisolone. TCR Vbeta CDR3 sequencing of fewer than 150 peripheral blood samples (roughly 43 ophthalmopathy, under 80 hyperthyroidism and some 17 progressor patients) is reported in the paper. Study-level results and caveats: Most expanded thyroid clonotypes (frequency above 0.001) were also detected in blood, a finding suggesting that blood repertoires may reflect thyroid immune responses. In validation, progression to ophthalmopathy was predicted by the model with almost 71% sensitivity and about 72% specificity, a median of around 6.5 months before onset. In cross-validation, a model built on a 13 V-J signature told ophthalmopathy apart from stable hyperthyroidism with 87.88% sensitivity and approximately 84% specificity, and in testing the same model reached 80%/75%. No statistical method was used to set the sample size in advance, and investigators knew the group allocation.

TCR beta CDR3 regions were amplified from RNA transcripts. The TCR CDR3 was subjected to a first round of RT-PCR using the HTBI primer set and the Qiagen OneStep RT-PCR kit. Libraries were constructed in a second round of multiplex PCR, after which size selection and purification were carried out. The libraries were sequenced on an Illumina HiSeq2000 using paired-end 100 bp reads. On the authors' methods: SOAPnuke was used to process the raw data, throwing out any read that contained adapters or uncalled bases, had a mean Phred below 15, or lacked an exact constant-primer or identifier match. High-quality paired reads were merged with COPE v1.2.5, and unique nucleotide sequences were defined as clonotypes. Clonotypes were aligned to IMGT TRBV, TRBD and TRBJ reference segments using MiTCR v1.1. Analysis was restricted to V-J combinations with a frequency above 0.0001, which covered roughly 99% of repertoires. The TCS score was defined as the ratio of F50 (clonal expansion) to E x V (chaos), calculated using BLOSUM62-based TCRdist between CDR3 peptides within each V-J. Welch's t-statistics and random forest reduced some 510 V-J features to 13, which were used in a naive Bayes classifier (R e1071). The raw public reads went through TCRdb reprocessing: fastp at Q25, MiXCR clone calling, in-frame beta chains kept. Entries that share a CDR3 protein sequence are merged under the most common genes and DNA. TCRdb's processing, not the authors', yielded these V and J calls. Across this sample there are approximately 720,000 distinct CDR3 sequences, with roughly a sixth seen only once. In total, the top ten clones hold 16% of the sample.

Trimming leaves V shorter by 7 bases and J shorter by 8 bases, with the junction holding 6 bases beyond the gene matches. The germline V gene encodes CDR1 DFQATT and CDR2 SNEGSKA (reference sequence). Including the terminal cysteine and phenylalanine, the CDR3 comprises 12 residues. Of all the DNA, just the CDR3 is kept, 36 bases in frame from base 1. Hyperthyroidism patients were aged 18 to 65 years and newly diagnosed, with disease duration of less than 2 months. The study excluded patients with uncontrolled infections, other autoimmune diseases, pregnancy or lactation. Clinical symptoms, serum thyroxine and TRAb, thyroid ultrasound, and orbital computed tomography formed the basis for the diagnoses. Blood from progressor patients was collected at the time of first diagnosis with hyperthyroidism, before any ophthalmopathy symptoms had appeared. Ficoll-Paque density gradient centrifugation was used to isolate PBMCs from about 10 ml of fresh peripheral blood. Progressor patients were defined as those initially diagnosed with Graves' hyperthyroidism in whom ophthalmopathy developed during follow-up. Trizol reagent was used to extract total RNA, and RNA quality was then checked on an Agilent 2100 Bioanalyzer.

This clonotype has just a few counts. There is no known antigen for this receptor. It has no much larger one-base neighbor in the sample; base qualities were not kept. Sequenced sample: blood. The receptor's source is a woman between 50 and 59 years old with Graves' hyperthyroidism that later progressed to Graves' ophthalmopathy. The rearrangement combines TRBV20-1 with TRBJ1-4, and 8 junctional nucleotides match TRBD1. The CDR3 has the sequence CSGRQGREKLFF. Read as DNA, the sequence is TGCAGTGGCAGACAGGGGCGGGAAAAACTGTTTTTT.